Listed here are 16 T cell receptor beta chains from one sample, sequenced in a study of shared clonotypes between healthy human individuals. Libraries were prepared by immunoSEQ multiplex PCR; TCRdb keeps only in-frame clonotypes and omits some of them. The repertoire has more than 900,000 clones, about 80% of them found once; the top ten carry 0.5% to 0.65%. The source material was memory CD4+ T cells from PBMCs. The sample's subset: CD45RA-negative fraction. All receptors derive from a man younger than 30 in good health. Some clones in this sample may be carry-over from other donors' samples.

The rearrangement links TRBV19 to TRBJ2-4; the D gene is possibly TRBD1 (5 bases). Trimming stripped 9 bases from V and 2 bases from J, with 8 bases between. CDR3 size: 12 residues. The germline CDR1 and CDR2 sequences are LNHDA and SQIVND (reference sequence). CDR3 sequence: CASGQTKNIQYF. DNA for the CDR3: TGTGCCAGCGGACAAACCAAAAACATTCAGTACTTC. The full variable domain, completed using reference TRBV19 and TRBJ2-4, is DGGITQSPKYLFRKEGQNVTLSCEQNLNHDAMYWYRQDPGQGLRLIYYSQIVNDFQKGDIAEGYSVSREKKESFPLTVTSAQKNPTAFYLCASGQTKNIQYFGAGTRLSVL.

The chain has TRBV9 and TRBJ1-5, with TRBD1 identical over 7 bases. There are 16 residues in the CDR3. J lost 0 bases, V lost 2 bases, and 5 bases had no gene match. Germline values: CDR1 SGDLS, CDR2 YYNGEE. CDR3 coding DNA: TGTGCCAGCAGCGTCGGGACAGCCGATAGCAATCAGCCCCAGCATTTT. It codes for CASSVGTADSNQPQHF.

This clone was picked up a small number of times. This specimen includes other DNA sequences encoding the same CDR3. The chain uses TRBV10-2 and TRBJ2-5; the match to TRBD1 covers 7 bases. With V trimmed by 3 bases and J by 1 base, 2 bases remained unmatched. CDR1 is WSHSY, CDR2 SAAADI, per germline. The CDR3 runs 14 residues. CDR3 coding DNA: TGCGCCAGCAGTGATAGGGGGCCCCAAGAGACCCAGTACTTC. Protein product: CASSDRGPQETQYF.

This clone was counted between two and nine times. CDR3 residues: CASSGTGGPETQHF. The CDR3 DNA is TGTGCCAGCAGTGGGACAGGGGGCCCAGAGACCCAGCATTTT. The rearrangement uses TRBV2 and TRBJ1-5, with TRBD1 identical over 11 bases. Looked up from germline, CDR1 is SNHLY and CDR2 is FYNNEI. The CDR3 totals 14 residues. J gave up 11 bases and V 4 bases, and 7 bases lay outside the gene matches.

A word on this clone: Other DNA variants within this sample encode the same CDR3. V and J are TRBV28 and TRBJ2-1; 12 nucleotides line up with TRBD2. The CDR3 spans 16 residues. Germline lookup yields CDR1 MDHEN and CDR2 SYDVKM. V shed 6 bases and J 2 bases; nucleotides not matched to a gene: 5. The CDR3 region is CASSLLAGGPYNEQFF. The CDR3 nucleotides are TGTGCCAGCAGCCTACTAGCGGGAGGACCCTACAATGAGCAGTTCTTC.

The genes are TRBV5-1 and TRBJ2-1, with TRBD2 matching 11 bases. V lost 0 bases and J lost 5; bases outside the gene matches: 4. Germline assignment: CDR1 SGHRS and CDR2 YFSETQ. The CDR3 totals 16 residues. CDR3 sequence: CASSLVGTSGNNEQFF. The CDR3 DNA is TGCGCCAGCAGCTTGGTCGGGACTAGCGGAAACAATGAGCAGTTCTTC.

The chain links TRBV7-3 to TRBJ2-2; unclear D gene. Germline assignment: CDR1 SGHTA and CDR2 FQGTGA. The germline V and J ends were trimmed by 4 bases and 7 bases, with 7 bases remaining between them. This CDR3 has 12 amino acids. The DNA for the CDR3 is TGTGCCAGCAGCTCCCGGAACGGGGAGCTGTTTTTT. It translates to CASSSRNGELFF.

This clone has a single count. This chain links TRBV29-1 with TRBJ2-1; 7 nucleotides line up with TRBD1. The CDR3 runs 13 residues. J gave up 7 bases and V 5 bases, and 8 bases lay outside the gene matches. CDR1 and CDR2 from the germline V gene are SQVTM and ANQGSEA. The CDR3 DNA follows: TGCAGCGTTAGGACAGGTGAGGGGAATGAGCAGTTCTTC. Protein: CSVRTGEGNEQFF.

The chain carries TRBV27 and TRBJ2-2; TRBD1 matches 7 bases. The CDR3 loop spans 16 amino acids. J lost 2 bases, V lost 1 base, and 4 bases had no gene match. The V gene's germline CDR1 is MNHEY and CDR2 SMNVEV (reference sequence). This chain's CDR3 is CASSLYLGGNTGELFF. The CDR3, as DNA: TGTGCCAGCAGTTTATATTTAGGGGGCAACACCGGGGAGCTGTTTTTT.

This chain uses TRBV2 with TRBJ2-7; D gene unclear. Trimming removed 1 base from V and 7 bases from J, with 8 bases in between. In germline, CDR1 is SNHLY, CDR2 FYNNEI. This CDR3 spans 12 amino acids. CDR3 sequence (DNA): TGTGCCAGCAGTGAAGGGCCGCGGGAGCAGTACTTC. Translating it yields CASSEGPREQYF.

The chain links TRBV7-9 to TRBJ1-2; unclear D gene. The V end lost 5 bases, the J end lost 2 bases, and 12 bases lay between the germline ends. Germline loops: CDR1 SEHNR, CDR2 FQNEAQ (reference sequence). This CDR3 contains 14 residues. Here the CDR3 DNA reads TGTGCCAGCAGCCCTACCCCATGGAACTATGGCTACACCTTC. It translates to CASSPTPWNYGYTF.

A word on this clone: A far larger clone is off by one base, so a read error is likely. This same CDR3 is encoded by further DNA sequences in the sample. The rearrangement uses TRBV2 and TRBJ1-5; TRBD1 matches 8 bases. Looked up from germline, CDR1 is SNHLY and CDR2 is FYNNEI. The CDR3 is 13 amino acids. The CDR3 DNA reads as TGTGCCAGCAGATTGACAGGGGTTCAGCCCCAGCACTTT. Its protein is CASRLTGVQPQHF.

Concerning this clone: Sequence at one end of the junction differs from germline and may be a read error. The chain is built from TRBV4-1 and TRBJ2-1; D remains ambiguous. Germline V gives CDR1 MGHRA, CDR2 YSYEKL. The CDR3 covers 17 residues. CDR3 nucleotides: TGCGCCAGCAGCCAGGATCCGACTCGTAGCTCCCACAATGAGCAGTTCTTC. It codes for CASSQDPTRSSHNEQFF.

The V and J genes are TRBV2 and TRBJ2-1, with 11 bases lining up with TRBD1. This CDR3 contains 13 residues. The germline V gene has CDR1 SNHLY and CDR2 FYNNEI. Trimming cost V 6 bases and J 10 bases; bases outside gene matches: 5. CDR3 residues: CASSGTGGREQFF. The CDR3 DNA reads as TGTGCCAGCAGCGGGACAGGGGGTCGGGAGCAGTTCTTC. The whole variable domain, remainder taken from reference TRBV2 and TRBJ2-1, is EPEVTQTPSHQVTQMGQEVILRCVPISNHLYFYWYRQILGQKVEFLVSFYNNEISEKSEIFDDQFSVERPDGSNFTLKIRSTKLEDSAMYFCASSGTGGREQFFGPGTRLTVL.

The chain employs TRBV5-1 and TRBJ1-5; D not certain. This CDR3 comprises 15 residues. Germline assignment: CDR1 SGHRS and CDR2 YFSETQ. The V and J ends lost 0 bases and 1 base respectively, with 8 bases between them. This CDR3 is CASSLVAGSNQPQHF. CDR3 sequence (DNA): TGCGCCAGCAGCTTGGTGGCGGGAAGCAATCAGCCCCAGCATTTT.

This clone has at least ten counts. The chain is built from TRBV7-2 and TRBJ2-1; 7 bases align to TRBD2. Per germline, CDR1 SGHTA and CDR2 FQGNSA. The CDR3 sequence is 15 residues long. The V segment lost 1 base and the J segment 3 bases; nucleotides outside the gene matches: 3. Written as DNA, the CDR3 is TGTGCCAGCAGCTTAGGGCTAGCGGTCTACAATGAGCAGTTCTTC. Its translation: CASSLGLAVYNEQFF.